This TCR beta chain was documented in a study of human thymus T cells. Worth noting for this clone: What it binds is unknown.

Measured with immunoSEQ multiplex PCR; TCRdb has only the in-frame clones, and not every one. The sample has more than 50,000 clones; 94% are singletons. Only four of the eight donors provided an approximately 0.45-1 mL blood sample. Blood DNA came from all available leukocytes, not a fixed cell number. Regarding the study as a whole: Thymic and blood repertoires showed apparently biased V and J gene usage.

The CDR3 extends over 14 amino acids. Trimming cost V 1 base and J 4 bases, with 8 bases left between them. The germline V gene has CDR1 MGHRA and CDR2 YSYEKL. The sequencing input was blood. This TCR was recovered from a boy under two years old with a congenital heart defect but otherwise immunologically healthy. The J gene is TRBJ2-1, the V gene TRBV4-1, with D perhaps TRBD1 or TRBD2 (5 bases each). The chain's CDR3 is CASSQGGSYNEQFF. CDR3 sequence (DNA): TGCGCCAGCAGCCAAGGGGGGTCTTACAATGAGCAGTTCTTC.